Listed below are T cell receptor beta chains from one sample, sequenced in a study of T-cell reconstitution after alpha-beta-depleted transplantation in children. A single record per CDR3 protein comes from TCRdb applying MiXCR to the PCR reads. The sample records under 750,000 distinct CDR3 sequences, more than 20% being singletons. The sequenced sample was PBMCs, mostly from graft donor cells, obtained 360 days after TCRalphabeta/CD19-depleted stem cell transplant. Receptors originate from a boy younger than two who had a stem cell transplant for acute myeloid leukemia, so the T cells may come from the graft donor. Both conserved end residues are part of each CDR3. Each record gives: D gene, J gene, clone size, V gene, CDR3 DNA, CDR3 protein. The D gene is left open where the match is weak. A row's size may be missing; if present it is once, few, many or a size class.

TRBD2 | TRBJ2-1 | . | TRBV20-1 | TGCAGTGCTAGAGATCCCGGGACTAGCGGGGCATATGAGCAGTTCTTC | CSARDPGTSGAYEQFF
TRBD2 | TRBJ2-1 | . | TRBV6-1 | TGTGCCAGCAGAGTGCTAGCGGGGGGGCCGGGGTACAATGAGCAGTTCTTC | CASRVLAGGPGYNEQFF
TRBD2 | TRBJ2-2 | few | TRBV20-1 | TGCAGTGCCGCTAGCGGGGGGGCCGGGGACACCGGGGAGCTGTTTTTT | CSAASGGAGDTGELFF
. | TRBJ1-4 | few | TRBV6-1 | TGTGCCAGCACGCGCGGGACCCGAGGGAAACTGTTTTTT | CASTRGTRGKLFF
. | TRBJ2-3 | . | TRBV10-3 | TGTGCCATCAGAGGGAGAGACACAGATACGCAGTATTTT | CAIRGRDTDTQYF
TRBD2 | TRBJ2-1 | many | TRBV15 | TGTGCCACCAGCAGAGGGGACCTAGCGGGGGGGCTCGGCCGGAGGATCAATGAGCAGTTCTTC | CATSRGDLAGGLGRRINEQFF
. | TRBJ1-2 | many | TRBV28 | TGTGCCAGCAGTTTAGGGGGGCGCGGAAATGGCTACACCTTC | CASSLGGRGNGYTF
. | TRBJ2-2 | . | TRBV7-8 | TGTGCCAGTACAGGGTTCACCGGGGAGCTGTTTTTT | CASTGFTGELFF
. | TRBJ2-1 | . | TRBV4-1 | TGCGCCAGCAGCCAAGATAAGGGGGGGACAGTCTCCTACAATGAGCAGTTCTTC | CASSQDKGGTVSYNEQFF
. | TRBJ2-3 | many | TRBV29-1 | TGCAGCCACGGGCTAGATGCAGATACGCAGTATTTT | CSHGLDADTQYF
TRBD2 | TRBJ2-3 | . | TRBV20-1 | TGCAGTGCAAACCTAGCGGGCCTAAGCACAGATACGCAGTATTTT | CSANLAGLSTDTQYF
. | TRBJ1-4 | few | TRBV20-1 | TGCAGTGCTACCGAACAGGCAACTAATGAAAAACTGTTTTTT | CSATEQATNEKLFF
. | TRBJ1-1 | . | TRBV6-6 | TGTGCCAGCAGTGCTCAGGGTAACACTGAAGCTTTCTTT | CASSAQGNTEAFF
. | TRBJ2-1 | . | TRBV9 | TGTGCCAGCAGCGCAGTGGGGCGCCCCCCTGAGCAGTTCTTC | CASSAVGRPPEQFF
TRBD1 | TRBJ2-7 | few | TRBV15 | TGTGCCACCTCGGGACAGCACCACTACGAGCAGTACTTC | CATSGQHHYEQYF
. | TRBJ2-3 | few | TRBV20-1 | TGCAGTGCTGGCGACCCCTTGGCGGGTGATACGCAGTATTTT | CSAGDPLAGDTQYF
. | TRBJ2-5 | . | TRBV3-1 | TGTGCCAGCAGCCCGTGGCAAGAGACCCAGTACTTC | CASSPWQETQYF
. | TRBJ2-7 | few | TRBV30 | TGTGCCTGGAAAGGCTTAGGACACGTCTACGAGCAGTACTTC | CAWKGLGHVYEQYF
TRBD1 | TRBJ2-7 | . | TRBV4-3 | TGCGCCAGCAGCCTGGGCTGGGACAGGGCCTCCTACGAGCAGTACTTC | CASSLGWDRASYEQYF
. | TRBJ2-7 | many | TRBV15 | TGTGCCACCAGCAATGGGGTATTAAGCTCCTACGAGCAGTACTTC | CATSNGVLSSYEQYF
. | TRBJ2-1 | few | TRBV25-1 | TGTGCCAGCAGTGATCTCGGGACGGCCAGATACAATGAGCAGTTCTTC | CASSDLGTARYNEQFF
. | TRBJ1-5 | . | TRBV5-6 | TGTGCCAGCAGCCACGGGCTCCGCCTTGGCCAGCCCCAGCATTTT | CASSHGLRLGQPQHF
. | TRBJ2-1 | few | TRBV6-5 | TGTGCCAGCGGCCCGAGCAGTTATGAGCAGTTCTTC | CASGPSSYEQFF
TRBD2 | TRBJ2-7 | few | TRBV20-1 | TGCAGTGCCACGCTAGCGGGGGGGTACGAGCAGTACTTC | CSATLAGGYEQYF
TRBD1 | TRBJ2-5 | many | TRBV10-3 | TGTGCCATCGGGGGGACAGGGCAAGAGACCCAGTACTTC | CAIGGTGQETQYF
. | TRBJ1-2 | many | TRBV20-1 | TGCAGTGCTAGTCTCAGTAACTATGGCTACACCTTC | CSASLSNYGYTF
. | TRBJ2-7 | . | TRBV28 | TGTGCCAGCAGTTTCGGGCCAGAGAGCTCCTACGAGCAGTACTTC | CASSFGPESSYEQYF
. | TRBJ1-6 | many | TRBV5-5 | TGTGCCAGCAGCTTGACGGACTCACCCCTCCACTTT | CASSLTDSPLHF
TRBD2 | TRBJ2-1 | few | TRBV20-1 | TGCAGTGCCACCTCACCCGGGGGGTCTGAGCAGTTCTTC | CSATSPGGSEQFF
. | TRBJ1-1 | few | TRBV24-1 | TGTGCCACCAGTGACTCTCAAGGGACTGAAGCTTTCTTT | CATSDSQGTEAFF
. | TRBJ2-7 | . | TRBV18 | TGTGCCAGCTCAATTCAATTCGACGGCCCCTACGAGCAGTACTTC | CASSIQFDGPYEQYF
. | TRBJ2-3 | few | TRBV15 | TGTGCCACCAGCAGAGACCCCAACTTGGGCAGCTACACGCAGTATTTT | CATSRDPNLGSYTQYF
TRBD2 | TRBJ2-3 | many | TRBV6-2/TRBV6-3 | TGTGCCAGCACTCGGACTAGCAGCACAGATACGCAGTATTTT | CASTRTSSTDTQYF
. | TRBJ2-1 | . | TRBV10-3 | TGTGCCATCAGTGGTCTGGGGGTCAGCAATGAGCAGTTCTTC | CAISGLGVSNEQFF
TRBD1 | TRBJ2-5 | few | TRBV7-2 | TGTGCCAGCAGCTCAGAGACAGGGAAGGGGGAGACCCAGTACTTC | CASSSETGKGETQYF
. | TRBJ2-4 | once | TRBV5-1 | TGCGCCAGCAGCTTTTTTTGGGGCGCGAAGAACATTCAGTACTTC | CASSFFWGAKNIQYF
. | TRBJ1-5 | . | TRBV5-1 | TGCGCCAGCAGCTTGGCGGGGGAGGCTCAGCCCCAGCATTTT | CASSLAGEAQPQHF
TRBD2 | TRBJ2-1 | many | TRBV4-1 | TGCGCCAGCAGCCAGGGTCCGAGCGGGGGGGCCGCGGGAAGTGAGCAGTTCTTC | CASSQGPSGGAAGSEQFF
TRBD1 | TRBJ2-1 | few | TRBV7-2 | TGTGCCAGCAGCCCCAAGGTCGGGACAGCGAACAATGAGCAGTTCTTC | CASSPKVGTANNEQFF
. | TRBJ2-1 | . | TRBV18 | TGTGCCAGCTCACCAGAGGGGGGGTCGTCCAATGAGCAGTTCTTC | CASSPEGGSSNEQFF
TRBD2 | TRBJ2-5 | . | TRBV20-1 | TGCAGTGCTCACCCTAGCGGGGGCATAACCGTCCAAGAGACCCAGTACTTC | CSAHPSGGITVQETQYF
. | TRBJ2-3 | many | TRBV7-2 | TGTGCCAGCAGTTTGGGGGGGGGCCGAGCAGATACGCAGTATTTT | CASSLGGGRADTQYF
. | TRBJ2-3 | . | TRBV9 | TGTGCCAGCAGCGTAGCTGACACTGAGGGAACAGATACGCAGTATTTT | CASSVADTEGTDTQYF
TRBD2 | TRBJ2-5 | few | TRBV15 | TGTGCCACCAGCAGACACCGGGGACTAGTCGTTGAGACCCAGTACTTC | CATSRHRGLVVETQYF
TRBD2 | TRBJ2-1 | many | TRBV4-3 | TGCGCCAGCAGCCAAGCGGGGGGTCCTAGAGACAATGAGCAGTTCTTC | CASSQAGGPRDNEQFF
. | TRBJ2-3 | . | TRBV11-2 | TGTGCCAGCAGGTCCTCGGCGTTAGATACGCAGTATTTT | CASRSSALDTQYF
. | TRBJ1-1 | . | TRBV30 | TGTGGCTGGGACCCAGGGGAAGGGACTGAAGCTTTCTTT | CGWDPGEGTEAFF
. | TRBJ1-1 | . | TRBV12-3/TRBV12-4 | TGTGCCAGCAGTTTAAACAGCGCCTTGAACACTGAAGCTTTCTTT | CASSLNSALNTEAFF
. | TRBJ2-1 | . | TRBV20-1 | TGCAGTGCTAGACGTCCCTCGGCAGGGGTGATCCACAATGAGCAGTTCTTC | CSARRPSAGVIHNEQFF
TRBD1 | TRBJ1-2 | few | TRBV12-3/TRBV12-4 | TGTGCCAGCAGTCCCCTCCACGGGGGAAGGGGGCGAAACTATGGCTACACCTTC | CASSPLHGGRGRNYGYTF
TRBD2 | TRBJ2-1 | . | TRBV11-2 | TGTGCCAGCAGCTCAGCGGGGGGCAACTACAATGAGCAGTTCTTC | CASSSAGGNYNEQFF
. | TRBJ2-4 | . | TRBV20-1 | TGCAGTGCTAGAGACGCCCGGGGTCCGGGAAACATTCAGTACTTC | CSARDARGPGNIQYF
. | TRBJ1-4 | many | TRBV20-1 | TGCAGTGCTAGAGGGGGGCTCAATGAAAAACTGTTTTTT | CSARGGLNEKLFF